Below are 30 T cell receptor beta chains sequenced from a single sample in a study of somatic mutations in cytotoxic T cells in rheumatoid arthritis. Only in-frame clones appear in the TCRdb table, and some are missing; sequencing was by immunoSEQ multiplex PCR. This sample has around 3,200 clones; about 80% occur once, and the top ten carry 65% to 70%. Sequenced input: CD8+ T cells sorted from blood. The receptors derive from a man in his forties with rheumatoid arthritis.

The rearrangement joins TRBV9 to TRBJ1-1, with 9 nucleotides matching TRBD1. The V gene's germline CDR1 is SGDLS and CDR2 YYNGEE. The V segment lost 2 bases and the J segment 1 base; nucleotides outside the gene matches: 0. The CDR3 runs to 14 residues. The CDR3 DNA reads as TGTGCCAGCAGCGTGGGACAGGGGAACACTGAAGCTTTCTTT. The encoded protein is CASSVGQGNTEAFF.

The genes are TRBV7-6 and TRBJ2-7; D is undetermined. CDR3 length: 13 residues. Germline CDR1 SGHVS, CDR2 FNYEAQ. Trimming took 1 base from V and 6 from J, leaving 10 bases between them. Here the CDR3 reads CASSLEASVEQYF. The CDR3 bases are TGTGCCAGCAGCTTAGAAGCGTCCGTCGAGCAGTACTTC.

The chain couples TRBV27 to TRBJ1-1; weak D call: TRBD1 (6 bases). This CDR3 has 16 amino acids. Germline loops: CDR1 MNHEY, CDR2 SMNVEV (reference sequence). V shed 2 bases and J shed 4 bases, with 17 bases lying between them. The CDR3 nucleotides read TGTGCCAGCAGTTTAACACCCTACAGGGAGGGCACTGAAGCTTTCTTT. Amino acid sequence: CASSLTPYREGTEAFF.

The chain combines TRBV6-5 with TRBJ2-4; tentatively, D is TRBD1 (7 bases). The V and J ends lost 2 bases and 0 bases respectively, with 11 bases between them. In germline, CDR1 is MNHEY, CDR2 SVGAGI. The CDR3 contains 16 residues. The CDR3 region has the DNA TGTGCCAGCAGTTACGGGGGGACAGCAGCCAAAAACATTCAGTACTTC. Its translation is CASSYGGTAAKNIQYF.

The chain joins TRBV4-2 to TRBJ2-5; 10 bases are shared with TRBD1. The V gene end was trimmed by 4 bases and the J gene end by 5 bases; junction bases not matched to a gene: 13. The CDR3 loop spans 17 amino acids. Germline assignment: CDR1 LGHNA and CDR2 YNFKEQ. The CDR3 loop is CASSPRGTGDYMETQYF. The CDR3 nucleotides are TGTGCCAGCAGCCCAAGGGGGACAGGGGATTATATGGAGACCCAGTACTTC.

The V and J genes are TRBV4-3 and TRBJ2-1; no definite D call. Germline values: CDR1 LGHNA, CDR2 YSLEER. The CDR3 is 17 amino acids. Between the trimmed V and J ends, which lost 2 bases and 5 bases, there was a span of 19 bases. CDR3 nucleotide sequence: TGCGCCAGCAGCCAAAGAGAAAAAGATTTTCTTAACAATGAGCAGTTCTTC. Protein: CASSQREKDFLNNEQFF.

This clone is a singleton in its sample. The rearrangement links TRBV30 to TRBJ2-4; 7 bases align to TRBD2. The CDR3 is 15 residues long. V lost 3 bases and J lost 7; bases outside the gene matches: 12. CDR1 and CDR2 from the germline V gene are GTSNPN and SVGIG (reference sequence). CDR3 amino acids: CAWSPIGGDVNIQYF. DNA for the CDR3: TGTGCCTGGAGCCCCATTGGGGGGGACGTGAACATTCAGTACTTC.

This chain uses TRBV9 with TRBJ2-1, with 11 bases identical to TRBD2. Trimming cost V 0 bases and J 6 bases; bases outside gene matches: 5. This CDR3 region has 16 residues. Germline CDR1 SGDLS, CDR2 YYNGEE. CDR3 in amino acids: CASSVETSGNTNEQFF. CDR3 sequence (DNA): TGTGCCAGCAGCGTAGAGACTAGCGGGAACACCAATGAGCAGTTCTTC.

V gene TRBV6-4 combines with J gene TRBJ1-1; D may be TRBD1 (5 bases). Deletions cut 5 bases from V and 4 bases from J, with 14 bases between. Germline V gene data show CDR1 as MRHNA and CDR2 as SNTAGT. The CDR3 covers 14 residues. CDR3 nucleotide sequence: TGTGCCAGCAGTTCCGGGGGTGAGGGCACTGAAGCTTTCTTT. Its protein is CASSSGGEGTEAFF.

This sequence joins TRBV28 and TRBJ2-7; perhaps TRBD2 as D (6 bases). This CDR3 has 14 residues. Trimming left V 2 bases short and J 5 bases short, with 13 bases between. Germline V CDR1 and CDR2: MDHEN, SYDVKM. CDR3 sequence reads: CASSLIKGGNEQYF. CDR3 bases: TGTGCCAGCAGTTTAATCAAGGGAGGCAACGAGCAGTACTTC.

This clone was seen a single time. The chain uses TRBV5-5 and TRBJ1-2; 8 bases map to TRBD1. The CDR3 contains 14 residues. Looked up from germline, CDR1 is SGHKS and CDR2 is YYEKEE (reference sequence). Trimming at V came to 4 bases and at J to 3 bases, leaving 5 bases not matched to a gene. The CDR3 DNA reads TGTGCCAGCAGCCCGGACAGGGTCTACTATGGCTACACCTTC. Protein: CASSPDRVYYGYTF. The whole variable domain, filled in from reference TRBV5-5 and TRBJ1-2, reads DAGVTQSPTHLIKTRGQQVTLRCSPISGHKSVSWYQQVLGQGPQFIFQYYEKEERGRGNFPDRFSARQFPNYSSELNVNALLLGDSALYLCASSPDRVYYGYTFGSGTRLTVV.

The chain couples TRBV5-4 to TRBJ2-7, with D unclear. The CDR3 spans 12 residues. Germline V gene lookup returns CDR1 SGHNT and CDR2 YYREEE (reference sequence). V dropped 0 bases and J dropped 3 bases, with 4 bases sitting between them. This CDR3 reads CASSLDFYEQYF. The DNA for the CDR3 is TGTGCCAGCAGCTTGGACTTCTACGAGCAGTACTTC.

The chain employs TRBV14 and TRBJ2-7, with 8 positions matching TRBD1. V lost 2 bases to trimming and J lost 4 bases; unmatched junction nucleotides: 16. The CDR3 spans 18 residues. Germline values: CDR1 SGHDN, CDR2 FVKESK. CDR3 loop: CASSQMRPGGIVAYEQYF. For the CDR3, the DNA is TGTGCCAGCAGCCAAATGAGGCCAGGGGGCATCGTGGCTTACGAGCAGTACTTC.

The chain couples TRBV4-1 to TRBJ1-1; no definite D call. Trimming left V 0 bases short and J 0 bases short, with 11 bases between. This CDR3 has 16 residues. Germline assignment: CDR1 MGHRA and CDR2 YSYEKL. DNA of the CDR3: TGCGCCAGCAGCCAAGATACCGGACTAATGAACACTGAAGCTTTCTTT. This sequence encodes CASSQDTGLMNTEAFF.

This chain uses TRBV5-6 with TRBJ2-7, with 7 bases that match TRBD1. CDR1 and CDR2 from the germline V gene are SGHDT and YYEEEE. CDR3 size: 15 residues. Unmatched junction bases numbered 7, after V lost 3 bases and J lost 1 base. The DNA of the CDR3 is TGTGCCAGCAGCTGGGACAGAGGACGGTCCTACGAGCAGTACTTC. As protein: CASSWDRGRSYEQYF.

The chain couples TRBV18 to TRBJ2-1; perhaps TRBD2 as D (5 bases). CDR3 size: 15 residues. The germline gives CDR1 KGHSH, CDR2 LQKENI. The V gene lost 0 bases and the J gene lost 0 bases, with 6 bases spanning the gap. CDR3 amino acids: CASSPPRDSYNEQFF. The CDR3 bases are TGTGCCAGCTCACCACCACGGGACTCCTACAATGAGCAGTTCTTC.

The CDR3 loop reads CASSGQSYEQYF. As DNA, the CDR3 is TGTGCCAGCAGCGGACAAAGCTACGAGCAGTACTTC. The rearrangement links TRBV7-9 to TRBJ2-7; possible D gene TRBD1, 5 bases. V was trimmed by 5 bases and J by 3 bases, leaving 8 bases between them. In germline, CDR1 is SEHNR, CDR2 FQNEAQ (reference sequence). CDR3 length: 12 amino acids.

CDR3 region: CAISEPPSTDTQYF. For the CDR3, the DNA is TGTGCCATCAGTGAGCCCCCAAGCACAGATACGCAGTATTTT. V gene TRBV10-3 combines with J gene TRBJ2-3; D is unresolved. V lost 2 bases and J 0 bases, leaving 6 bases between the germline ends. Germline CDR1 and CDR2: ENHRY and SYGVKD. This CDR3 is 14 amino acids long.

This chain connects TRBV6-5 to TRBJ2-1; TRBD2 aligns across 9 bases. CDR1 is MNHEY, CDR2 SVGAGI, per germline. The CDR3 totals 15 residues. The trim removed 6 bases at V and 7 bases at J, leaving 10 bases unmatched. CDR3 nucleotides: TGTGCCAGCAGGACCATAGCGGGAGTCGATAATGAGCAGTTCTTC. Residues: CASRTIAGVDNEQFF.

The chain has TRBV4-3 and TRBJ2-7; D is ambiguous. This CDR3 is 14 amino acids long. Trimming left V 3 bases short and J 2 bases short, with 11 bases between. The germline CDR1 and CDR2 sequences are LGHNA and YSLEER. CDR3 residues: CASSQDTEAYEQYF. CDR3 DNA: TGCGCCAGCAGCCAGGATACAGAAGCCTACGAGCAGTACTTC.

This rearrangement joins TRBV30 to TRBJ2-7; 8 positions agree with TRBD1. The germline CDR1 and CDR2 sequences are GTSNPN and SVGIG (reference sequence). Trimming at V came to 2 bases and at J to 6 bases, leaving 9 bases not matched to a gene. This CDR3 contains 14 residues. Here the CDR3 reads CAWSITTGGSEQYF. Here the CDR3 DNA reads TGTGCCTGGAGTATCACTACAGGGGGAAGCGAGCAGTACTTC.

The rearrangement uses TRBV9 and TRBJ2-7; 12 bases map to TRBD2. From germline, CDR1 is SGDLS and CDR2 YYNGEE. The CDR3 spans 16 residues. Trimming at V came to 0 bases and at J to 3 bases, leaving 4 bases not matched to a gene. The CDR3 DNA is TGTGCCAGCAGCGTAGAGGCTAGCGGGAGGGACTACGAGCAGTACTTC. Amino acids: CASSVEASGRDYEQYF.

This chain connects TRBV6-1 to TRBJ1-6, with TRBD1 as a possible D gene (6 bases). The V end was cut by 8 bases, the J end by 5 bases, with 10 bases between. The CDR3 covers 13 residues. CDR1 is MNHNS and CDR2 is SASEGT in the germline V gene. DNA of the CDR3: TGTGCCAGCCGACAGGTTAATAATTCACCCCTCCACTTT. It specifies CASRQVNNSPLHF.

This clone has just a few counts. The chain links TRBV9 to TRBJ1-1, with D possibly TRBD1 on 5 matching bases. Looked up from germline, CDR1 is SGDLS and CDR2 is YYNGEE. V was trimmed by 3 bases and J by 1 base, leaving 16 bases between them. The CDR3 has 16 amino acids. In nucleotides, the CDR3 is TGTGCCAGCAGCGCCGCCGTAGGGGCAGCGAACACTGAAGCTTTCTTT. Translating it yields CASSAAVGAANTEAFF.

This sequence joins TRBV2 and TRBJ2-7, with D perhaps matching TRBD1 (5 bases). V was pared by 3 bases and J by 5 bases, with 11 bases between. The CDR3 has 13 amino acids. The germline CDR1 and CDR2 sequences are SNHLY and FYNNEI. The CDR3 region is CASSESGLDEQYF. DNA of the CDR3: TGTGCCAGCAGTGAGTCAGGGCTCGACGAGCAGTACTTC.

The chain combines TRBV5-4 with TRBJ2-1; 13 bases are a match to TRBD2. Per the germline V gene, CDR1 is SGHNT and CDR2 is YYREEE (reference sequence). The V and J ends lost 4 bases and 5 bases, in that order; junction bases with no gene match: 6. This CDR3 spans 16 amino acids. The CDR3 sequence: CASSPWTSGSDNEQFF. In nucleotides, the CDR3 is TGTGCCAGCAGCCCTTGGACTAGCGGGAGCGACAATGAGCAGTTCTTC. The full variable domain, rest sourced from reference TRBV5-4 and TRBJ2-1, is ETGVTQSPTHLIKTRGQQVTLRCSSQSGHNTVSWYQQALGQGPQFIFQYYREEENGRGNFPPRFSGLQFPNYSSELNVNALELDDSALYLCASSPWTSGSDNEQFFGPGTRLTVL.

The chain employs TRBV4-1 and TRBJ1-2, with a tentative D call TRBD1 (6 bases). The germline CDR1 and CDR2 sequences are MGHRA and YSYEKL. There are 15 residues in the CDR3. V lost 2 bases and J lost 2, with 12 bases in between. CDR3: CASSQPDRSNYGYTF. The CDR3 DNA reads TGCGCCAGCAGCCAACCGGACAGAAGCAACTATGGCTACACCTTC.

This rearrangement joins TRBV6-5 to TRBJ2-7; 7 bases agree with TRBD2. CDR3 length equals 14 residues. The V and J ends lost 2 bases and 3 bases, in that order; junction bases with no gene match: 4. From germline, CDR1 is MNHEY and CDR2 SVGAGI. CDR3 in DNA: TGTGCCAGCAGTTACGGAAGCGGGAACTACGAGCAGTACTTC. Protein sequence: CASSYGSGNYEQYF.

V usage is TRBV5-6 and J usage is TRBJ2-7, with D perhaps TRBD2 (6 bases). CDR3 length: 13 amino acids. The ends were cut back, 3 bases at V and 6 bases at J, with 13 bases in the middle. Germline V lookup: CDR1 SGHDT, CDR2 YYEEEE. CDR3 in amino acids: CASSYFGGVEQYF. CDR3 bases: TGTGCCAGCAGCTATTTTGGAGGGGTCGAGCAGTACTTC.

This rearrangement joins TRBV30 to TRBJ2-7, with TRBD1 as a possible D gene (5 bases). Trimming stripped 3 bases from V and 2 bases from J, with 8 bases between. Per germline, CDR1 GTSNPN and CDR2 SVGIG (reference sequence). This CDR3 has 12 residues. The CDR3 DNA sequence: TGTGCCTGGAGGACAGTCACCTACGAGCAGTACTTC. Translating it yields CAWRTVTYEQYF.